This entry features one T cell receptor (beta chain) sequence. Time point indicated: healthy volunteer bleed at 2 weeks. Total RNA was isolated from unfractionated whole blood. This record belongs to a study of human T cells and chemical hapten exposure. With 6 bases removed from V and 4 bases from J, the gap between germline ends came to 22 bases. There are 16 residues in the CDR3. TCRdb called the RACE reads again in MiXCR, with one record for every CDR3 protein. This repertoire shows some 120,000 distinct CDR3 sequences, about 8.2% found once; its top ten account for roughly 1.8%. The chain carries TRBV12-3 or TRBV12-4 and TRBJ2-7, with D perhaps matching TRBD1 (5 bases). The TCR was taken from a male donor in good health. Some clones in this sample may be carry-over from other donors' samples. The sample taken for sequencing was whole blood. The CDR3 DNA is TGTGCCAGCAGCTCAGGGTATGATGACCCCTTTTACGAGCAGTACTTC. Its translation is CASSSGYDDPFYEQYF.